These 8 T cell receptor beta chains came from one sample sequenced in a study of blood T cell repertoires in COVID-19. Repertoires were generated with immunoSEQ multiplex PCR, while TCRdb's copy carries only in-frame clones and drops some. The profile shows about 160,000 clones, approximately 82% of them singletons. The sequencing sample was made of PBMCs or T cells enriched from blood (not recorded which). The origin of the receptors is a woman aged 50 to 60 in a cohort exposed to, infected with or recovered from COVID-19 (not recorded which).

This clone was recorded only once. V and J are TRBV7-2 and TRBJ1-3; D not resolved. Per germline, CDR1 SGHTA and CDR2 FQGNSA. The CDR3 is 18 amino acids. V was clipped by 5 bases and J by 4 bases, with 24 bases between them. The chain's CDR3 is CASSPVGRSGGSGNTIYF. In nucleotides, the CDR3 is TGTGCCAGCAGCCCGGTGGGGAGGTCGGGTGGGTCAGGAAACACCATATATTTT.

This chain joins TRBV27 and TRBJ1-2, with 7 bases aligning to TRBD1. V lost 7 bases to trimming and J lost 0 bases; unmatched junction nucleotides: 14. Germline V CDR1 and CDR2: MNHEY, SMNVEV (reference sequence). The CDR3 spans 17 residues. CDR3 residues: CASKPRGQILANYGYTF. The CDR3 region has the DNA TGTGCCAGCAAACCCCGGGGACAGATCCTAGCTAACTATGGCTACACCTTC.

V and J are TRBV28 and TRBJ1-2, with 8 bases that match TRBD1. The CDR3 is 16 amino acids. Germline-derived CDR1 and CDR2 are MDHEN and SYDVKM. V shed 6 bases and J 0 bases; nucleotides not matched to a gene: 9. In DNA form, the CDR3 reads TGTGCCAGCAGCCGGGACAGGCGGGACCCTAACTATGGCTACACCTTC. Protein: CASSRDRRDPNYGYTF.

The V gene is TRBV5-1, the J gene TRBJ2-5, with 13 bases matching TRBD2. This CDR3 comprises 16 residues. With V trimmed by 4 bases and J by 5 bases, 8 bases remained unmatched. CDR1 and CDR2 from the germline V gene are SGHRS and YFSETQ. Here the CDR3 DNA reads TGCGCCAGCAGCCCCGGACTAGCGGGAGATACTGAGACCCAGTACTTC. Translating gives CASSPGLAGDTETQYF.

This clone was recorded once. The V and J genes are TRBV20-1 and TRBJ2-3, with TRBD2 matching over 12 bases. The CDR3 extends over 17 amino acids. Per germline, CDR1 DFQATT and CDR2 SNEGSKA (reference sequence). Unmatched junction bases numbered 7, after V lost 3 bases and J lost 0 bases. CDR3 coding DNA: TGCAGTGCTAGTCCCTGGACTAGCGGGGATAGCACAGATACGCAGTATTTT. It specifies CSASPWTSGDSTDTQYF.

This clone came up a few times. V usage is TRBV5-1 and J usage is TRBJ2-3, with 11 bases lining up with TRBD1. The trim removed 4 bases at V and 4 bases at J, leaving 5 bases unmatched. Germline loops: CDR1 SGHRS, CDR2 YFSETQ. The CDR3 extends over 15 amino acids. DNA of the CDR3: TGCGCCAGCAGCGCAGGGACAGGGGGTTCAGATACGCAGTATTTT. It translates to CASSAGTGGSDTQYF.

CDR3 DNA: TGCAGCTACAGGACGAACACTGAAGCTTTCTTT. Its protein is CSYRTNTEAFF. V is TRBV29-1 and J is TRBJ1-1; D may be TRBD1 (5 bases). V shed 8 bases and J shed 1 base, with 8 bases lying between them. From germline, CDR1 is SQVTM and CDR2 ANQGSEA. This CDR3 region has 11 residues.

This chain links TRBV14 with TRBJ1-4; 8 bases agree with TRBD1. Germline assignment: CDR1 SGHDN and CDR2 FVKESK. This CDR3 comprises 14 residues. Losses at the gene ends were 4 bases for V and 3 bases for J; bases not matched to a gene: 1. The CDR3 DNA reads TGTGCCAGCAGCCGGACAGGGCCTAATGAAAAACTGTTTTTT. Amino acids: CASSRTGPNEKLFF.